Listed below are T cell receptor beta chains from one sample, sequenced in a study of CD8 T cells in Susac syndrome. TCRdb itself ran the immunoSEQ multiplex PCR reads through MiXCR, one entry per CDR3 protein. The sample carries about 120,000 distinct CDR3 sequences, around 94% recorded once. The sample consisted of CD4+ T cells from PBMCs. These receptors all stem from a human donor in good health. Each CDR3 is given with its conserved first and last residue. A D gene is named only where the DNA matches it firmly. Not every row has a clone size; where given, it reads once, few, many or a size class.

d_gene,abundance,v_gene,j_gene,CDR3nt,CDR3aa
TRBD1,once,TRBV7-2,TRBJ2-7,TGTGCCAGCAGCTTCCGGGACAGGGCCCCTCACGAGCAGTACTTC,CASSFRDRAPHEQYF
TRBD1,-,TRBV19,TRBJ2-5,TGTGCCAGTAGTATCGACAGGGCGGTGGGTGAGACCCAGTACTTC,CASSIDRAVGETQYF
TRBD2,-,TRBV5-1,TRBJ2-1,TGCGCCAGCAGCTTCCTAGCGGCCTTAGGGAATGAGCAGTTCTTC,CASSFLAALGNEQFF
-,-,TRBV18,TRBJ2-1,TGTGCCAGCTCACCTGGGACTCTCGATGAGCAGTTCTTC,CASSPGTLDEQFF
TRBD2,-,TRBV23-1,TRBJ2-1,TGCGCCAGCAGTCCTACCCTAGCGGGAGCTTACAATGAGCAGTTCTTC,CASSPTLAGAYNEQFF
-,-,TRBV5-1,TRBJ1-1,TGCGCCAGCAGCTCGGAGTCACCGGGACGGACTGAAGCTTTCTTT,CASSSESPGRTEAFF
TRBD1,-,TRBV10-3,TRBJ1-5,TGTGCCATCAGCGGACAGGGGATGGCACCCCAGCATTTT,CAISGQGMAPQHF
TRBD2,-,TRBV27,TRBJ2-1,TGTGCCACTGGTTCCCTCTACACTAGCGGGAGTGGGTTTGAGCAGTTCTTC,CATGSLYTSGSGFEQFF
-,-,TRBV11-3,TRBJ2-7,TGTGCCAGCAGCTTGACACCGGGCCCTCCCTACGAGCAGTACTTC,CASSLTPGPPYEQYF
TRBD2,few,TRBV2,TRBJ2-5,TGTGCCAGCAGTGGGACTAGCGGGAGTGGAGAGACCCAGTACTTC,CASSGTSGSGETQYF
-,-,TRBV20-1,TRBJ2-7,TGCAGTGCTGCCTCCCAGACAGGCTACGAGCAGTACTTC,CSAASQTGYEQYF
-,-,TRBV7-9,TRBJ2-3,TGTGCCAGCAGCTTAGAGGGGATAGATACGCAGTATTTT,CASSLEGIDTQYF
-,-,TRBV30,TRBJ1-2,TGTGCCTGGAGTCGGCAGGTGTATGGCTACACCTTC,CAWSRQVYGYTF
TRBD2,-,TRBV5-1,TRBJ2-1,TGCGCCAGCAGCATTGCTAGCGGGCAATACAATGAGCAGTTCTTC,CASSIASGQYNEQFF
-,-,TRBV3-1,TRBJ2-1,TGTGCCAGCAGCCAAGGCGTGGGAGGCAGCGGTGAGCAGTTCTTC,CASSQGVGGSGEQFF
-,-,TRBV11-2,TRBJ2-2,TGTGCCAGCAGCTTCCGACTAGTGCAATGGGAGCTGTTTTTT,CASSFRLVQWELFF
-,-,TRBV29-1,TRBJ1-1,TGCAGCGTTGAAGATCAGAGGGGCACTGAAGCTTTCTTT,CSVEDQRGTEAFF
-,-,TRBV9,TRBJ2-1,TGTGCCAGCAGCCCTAATGGACTACTTTCGAATGAGCAGTTCTTC,CASSPNGLLSNEQFF
-,-,TRBV30,TRBJ1-1,TGTGCCTGGAGTGTTAATGGCTACACTGAAGCTTTCTTT,CAWSVNGYTEAFF
-,-,TRBV7-2,TRBJ2-2,TGTGCCAGCAGCTTAGCGCCGGAACGGGTGAACACCGGGGAGCTGTTTTTT,CASSLAPERVNTGELFF
TRBD2,-,TRBV6-1,TRBJ2-1,TGTGCCAGCAGTGACCTCGGGGCGGGAGGGTACAATGAGCAGTTCTTC,CASSDLGAGGYNEQFF
TRBD1,few,TRBV10-3,TRBJ2-7,TGTGCCACCCGGGGGACAGGGGTAGGAGAGCAGTACTTC,CATRGTGVGEQYF
-,-,TRBV7-8,TRBJ2-2,TGTGCCAGCAGCTTACCGATGGGCGGAGCCACCCCTTTGAGATTTTCCGGGGAGCTGTTTTTT,CASSLPMGGATPLRFSGELFF
-,-,TRBV6-6,TRBJ2-1,TGTGCCAGCAGTTCCGGGACCCGGACATTCTTC,CASSSGTRTFF
-,-,TRBV7-2,TRBJ2-1,TGTGCCAGCAGCTTATCACCTTACAATGAGCAGTTCTTC,CASSLSPYNEQFF
-,-,TRBV12-3/TRBV12-4,TRBJ2-3,TGTGCCAGCAGTTTACGTAGCGGCAAGTACACAGATACGCAGTATTTT,CASSLRSGKYTDTQYF
-,-,TRBV3-1,TRBJ2-1,TGTGCCAGCAGCCGGGCGAATGTCAGATCCCCCTACAATGAGCAGTTCTTC,CASSRANVRSPYNEQFF
-,-,TRBV9,TRBJ2-1,TGTGCCAGCAGCGTAGTCCCCGCAGGGGTGGGATACAATGAGCAGTTCTTC,CASSVVPAGVGYNEQFF
-,-,TRBV20-1,TRBJ2-1,TGCAGTGCTCCTGGGCAGCTGTCCAATGAGCAGTTCTTC,CSAPGQLSNEQFF
-,-,TRBV29-1,TRBJ1-2,TGCAGCGTTTTGGAGGGACATGGCTACACCTTC,CSVLEGHGYTF
-,-,TRBV6-1,TRBJ1-4,TGTGCCAGCAGTGGTCAGGGGAGAAAGGCTAATGAAAAACTGTTTTTT,CASSGQGRKANEKLFF
-,-,TRBV5-1,TRBJ2-1,TGCGCCAGCAGCTTGTTAGATTTGGGGAATGAGCAGTTCTTC,CASSLLDLGNEQFF
TRBD2,-,TRBV12-3/TRBV12-4,TRBJ2-2,TGTGCCAGCAGCCCGACTAGCGGCAGCACCGGGGAGCTGTTTTTT,CASSPTSGSTGELFF
-,-,TRBV14,TRBJ2-3,TGTGCCAGCAGCCAGACTAGTCCCCCGCAGTATTTT,CASSQTSPPQYF
-,-,TRBV4-1,TRBJ2-1,TGCGCCAGCAGCCAAGACTCGCTTTACAATGAGCAGTTCTTC,CASSQDSLYNEQFF
-,-,TRBV7-7,TRBJ2-1,TGTGCTAGCAGCTTAAGATGGGCGCAGGGGCAGAATGAGCAGTTCTTC,CASSLRWAQGQNEQFF